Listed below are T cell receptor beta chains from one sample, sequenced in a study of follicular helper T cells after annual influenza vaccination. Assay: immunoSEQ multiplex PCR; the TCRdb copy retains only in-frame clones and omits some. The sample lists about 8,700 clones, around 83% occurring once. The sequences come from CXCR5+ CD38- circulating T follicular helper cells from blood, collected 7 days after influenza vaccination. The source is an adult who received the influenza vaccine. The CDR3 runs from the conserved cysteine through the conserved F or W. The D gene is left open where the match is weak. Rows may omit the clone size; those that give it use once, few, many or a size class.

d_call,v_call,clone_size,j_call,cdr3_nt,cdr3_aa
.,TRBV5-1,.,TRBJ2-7,TGCGCCAGCAGCTTGCCTGGACAGACCTACGAGCAGTACTTC,CASSLPGQTYEQYF
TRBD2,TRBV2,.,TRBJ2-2,TGTGCCAGCAGCCGATCTCTAGCGGGGGGCTCTAACACCGGGGAGCTGTTTTTT,CASSRSLAGGSNTGELFF
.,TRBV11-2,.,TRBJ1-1,TGTGCCAGCAGCCAAGAACGGGGGATCACTGAAGCTTTCTTT,CASSQERGITEAFF
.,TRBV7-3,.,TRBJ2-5,TGTGCCAGCAGCGGGACCCGCGTCGAGACCCAGTACTTC,CASSGTRVETQYF
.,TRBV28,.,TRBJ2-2,TGTGCCAGCAGTCCTAGGGGGGAGCTGTTTTTT,CASSPRGELFF
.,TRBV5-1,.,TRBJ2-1,TGCGCCAGCAGCCTAGACTCCACAAGGGACAATGAGCAGTTCTTC,CASSLDSTRDNEQFF
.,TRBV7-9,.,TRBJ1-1,TGTGCCAGCACCTCCTCTGGGGTCTCCCTTTGGGACACTGAAGCTTTCTTT,CASTSSGVSLWDTEAFF
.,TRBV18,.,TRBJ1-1,TGTGCCAGCTCACCCCAGGGGAACACTGAAGCTTTCTTT,CASSPQGNTEAFF
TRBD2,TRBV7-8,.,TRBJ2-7,TGTGCCAGCAGCTTATTAGGACTAGTTGTCGACGAGCAGTACTTC,CASSLLGLVVDEQYF
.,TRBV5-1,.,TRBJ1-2,TGCGCCAGCAGCCGGGGCGGGGTCGAGTACTATGGCTACACCTTC,CASSRGGVEYYGYTF
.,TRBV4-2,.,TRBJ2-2,TGTGCCAGCAGCCAAGAGATGGCAGGCCGAGCCGGGGAGCTGTTTTTT,CASSQEMAGRAGELFF
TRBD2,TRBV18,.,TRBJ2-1,TGTGCCAGCTCCCCAAGGACTAGCGACCTCAATGAGCAGTTCTTC,CASSPRTSDLNEQFF
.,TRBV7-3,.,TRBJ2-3,TGTGCCAGCAGCCTAAAGCAGTTCCAAGGCACAGATACGCAGTATTTT,CASSLKQFQGTDTQYF
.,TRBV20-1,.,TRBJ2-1,TGCAGTGCTAGGCTGTACAATGAGCAGTTCTTC,CSARLYNEQFF
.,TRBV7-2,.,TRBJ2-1,TGTGCCAGCAGAAAAGAGGGCTCGGGGTATTACAATGAGCAGTTCTTC,CASRKEGSGYYNEQFF
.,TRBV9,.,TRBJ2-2,TGTGCCAGCAGCGTAGTCCAGGGCGCCGGGGAGCTGTTTTTT,CASSVVQGAGELFF
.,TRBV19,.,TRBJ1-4,TGTGCCAGTAGTATAGAGGGGAAAATGATTCTCGCAACTAATGAAAAACTGTTTTTT,CASSIEGKMILATNEKLFF
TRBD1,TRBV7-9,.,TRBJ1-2,TGTGCCAGCAGCCCACGGACAGGGCAGTCTTATGGCTACACCTTC,CASSPRTGQSYGYTF
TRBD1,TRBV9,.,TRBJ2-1,TGTGCCAGCAGCGTAGACGGGACAGGGTCTGGCGAGCAGTTCTTC,CASSVDGTGSGEQFF
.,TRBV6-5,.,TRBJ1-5,TGTGCCAGCCGGGACAACAATCAGCCCCAGCATTTT,CASRDNNQPQHF
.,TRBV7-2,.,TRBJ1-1,TGTGCCAGCAGCTTATCCTACAGCCGCCAGGGGAACACTGAAGCTTTCTTT,CASSLSYSRQGNTEAFF
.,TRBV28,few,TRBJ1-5,TGTGCCAGCGTACCGGCTGTTAGAGGGCCCCAGCATTTT,CASVPAVRGPQHF
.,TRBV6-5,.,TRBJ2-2,TGTGCCAGCAGTTCCGAAGGACAGCCGAGGGGGGAGCTGTTTTTT,CASSSEGQPRGELFF
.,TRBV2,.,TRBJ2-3,TGTGCCAGCAGGCAAGGCACAGATACGCAGTATTTT,CASRQGTDTQYF
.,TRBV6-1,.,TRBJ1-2,TGTGCCAGCACCCCCCGTCGGGGAATTGAATATGGCTACACCTTC,CASTPRRGIEYGYTF
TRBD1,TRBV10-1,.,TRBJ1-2,TGCGCCAGCAGTGAGTCGAGACAGGGCCATGGCTACACCTTC,CASSESRQGHGYTF
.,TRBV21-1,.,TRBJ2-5,TGTGCCAGCAGCACTCCCGAATATTTCCAAGAGACCCAGTACTTC,CASSTPEYFQETQYF
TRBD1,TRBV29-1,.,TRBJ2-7,TGCAGCGTTGTACAGGGGGTCGCCTACGAGCAGTACTTC,CSVVQGVAYEQYF
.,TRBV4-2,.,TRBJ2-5,TGTGCCAGCAGCTTGTTCGGGACATTGGGACATGGGGAAGAGACCCAGTACTTC,CASSLFGTLGHGEETQYF
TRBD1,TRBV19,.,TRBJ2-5,TGTGCCAGTAGTCCTGACAGGGGGCGACAAGAGACCCAGTACTTC,CASSPDRGRQETQYF
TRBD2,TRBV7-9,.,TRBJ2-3,TGTGCCAGCAGCGGAGGATTAGCGGGGGACCTTTTGCAGACGCAGTATTTT,CASSGGLAGDLLQTQYF
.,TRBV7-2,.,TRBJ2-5,TGTGCCAGCAGCTTAGTTGGCTTAGGGACCCAGTACTTC,CASSLVGLGTQYF
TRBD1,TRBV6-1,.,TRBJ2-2,TGTGCCAGCAGTGAAAGAGGGACAGGGGGTAGAACCGGGGAGCTGTTTTTT,CASSERGTGGRTGELFF